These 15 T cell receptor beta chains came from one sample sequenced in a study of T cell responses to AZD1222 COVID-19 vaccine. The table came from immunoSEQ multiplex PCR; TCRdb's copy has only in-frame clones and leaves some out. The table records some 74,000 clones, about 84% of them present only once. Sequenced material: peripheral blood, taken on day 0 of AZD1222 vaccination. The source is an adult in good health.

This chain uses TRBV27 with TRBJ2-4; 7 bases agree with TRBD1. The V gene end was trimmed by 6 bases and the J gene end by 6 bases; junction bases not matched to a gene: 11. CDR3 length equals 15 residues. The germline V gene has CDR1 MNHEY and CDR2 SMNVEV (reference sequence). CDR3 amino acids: CASRSGQVGTNIQYF. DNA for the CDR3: TGTGCCAGCAGAAGCGGACAGGTTGGGACAAACATTCAGTACTTC.

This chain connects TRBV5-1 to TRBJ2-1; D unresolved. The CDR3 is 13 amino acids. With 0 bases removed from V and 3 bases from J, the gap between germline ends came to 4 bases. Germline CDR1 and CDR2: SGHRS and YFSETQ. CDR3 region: CASSLGLYNEQFF. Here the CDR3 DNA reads TGCGCCAGCAGCTTGGGCCTCTACAATGAGCAGTTCTTC.

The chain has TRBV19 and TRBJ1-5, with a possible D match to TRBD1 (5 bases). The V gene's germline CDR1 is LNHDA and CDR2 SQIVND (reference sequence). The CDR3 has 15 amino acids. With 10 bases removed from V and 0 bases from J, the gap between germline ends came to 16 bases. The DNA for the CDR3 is TGTGCCACCAGACGGGGCGACCTTAGCAATCAGCCCCAGCATTTT. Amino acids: CATRRGDLSNQPQHF. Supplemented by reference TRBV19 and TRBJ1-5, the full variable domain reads DGGITQSPKYLFRKEGQNVTLSCEQNLNHDAMYWYRQDPGQGLRLIYYSQIVNDFQKGDIAEGYSVSREKKESFPLTVTSAQKNPTAFYLCATRRGDLSNQPQHFGDGTRLSIL.

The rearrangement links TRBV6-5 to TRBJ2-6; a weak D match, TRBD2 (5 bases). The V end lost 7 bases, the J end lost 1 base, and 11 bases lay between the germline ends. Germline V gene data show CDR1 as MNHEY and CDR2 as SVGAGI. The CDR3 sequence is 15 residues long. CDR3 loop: CASTSGPSGANVLTF. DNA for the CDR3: TGTGCCAGCACCAGCGGTCCGTCTGGGGCCAACGTCCTGACTTTC.

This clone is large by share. The CDR3 DNA reads TGTGCCAGTAGTACCGGGACACTTGAGCCAGATACGCAGTATTTT. It yields the protein CASSTGTLEPDTQYF. The rearrangement joins TRBV19 to TRBJ2-3, with D perhaps TRBD1 (6 bases). The CDR3 length is 15 residues. Trimming cost V 4 bases and J 4 bases, with 15 bases left between them. Germline V gene lookup returns CDR1 LNHDA and CDR2 SQIVND (reference sequence). Based on the CDR3 plus reference TRBV19 and TRBJ2-3, the full variable domain is DGGITQSPKYLFRKEGQNVTLSCEQNLNHDAMYWYRQDPGQGLRLIYYSQIVNDFQKGDIAEGYSVSREKKESFPLTVTSAQKNPTAFYLCASSTGTLEPDTQYFGPGTRLTVL.

CDR3 sequence: CASSQPLSSGGASSSYNEQFF. The CDR3, as DNA: TGTGCCAGCAGCCAACCTTTATCTAGCGGGGGGGCCTCGAGCTCCTACAATGAGCAGTTCTTC. V is TRBV3-1 (or the pseudogene TRBV3-2) and J is TRBJ2-1, with 12 bases fitting TRBD2. Germline assignment: CDR1 LGHDT and CDR2 YNNKEL (reference sequence). Trimming at V came to 2 bases and at J to 0 bases, leaving 14 bases not matched to a gene. CDR3 length: 21 amino acids.

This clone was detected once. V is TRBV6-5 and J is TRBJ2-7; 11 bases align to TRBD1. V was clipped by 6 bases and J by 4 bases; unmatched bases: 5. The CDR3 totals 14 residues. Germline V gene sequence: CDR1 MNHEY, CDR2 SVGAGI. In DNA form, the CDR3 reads TGTGCCAGCAGCCAGGGACAGGGGGGATACGAGCAGTACTTC. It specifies CASSQGQGGYEQYF.

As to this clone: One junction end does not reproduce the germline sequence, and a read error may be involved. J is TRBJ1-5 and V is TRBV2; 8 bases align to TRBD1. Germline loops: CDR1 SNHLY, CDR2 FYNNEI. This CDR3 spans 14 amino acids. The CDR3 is CASTEGQGNQPQHF. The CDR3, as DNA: TGTGCCAGCACTGAAGGACAGGGAAATCAGCCCCAGCATTTT.

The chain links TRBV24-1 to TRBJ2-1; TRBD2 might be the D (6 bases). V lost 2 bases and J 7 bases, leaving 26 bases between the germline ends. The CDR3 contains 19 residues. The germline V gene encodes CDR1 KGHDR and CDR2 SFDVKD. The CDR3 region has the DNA TGTGCCACCAGTGATTGTTTCGGGGACTCACGGGACCTAGTAAATGAGCAGTTCTTC. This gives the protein CATSDCFGDSRDLVNEQFF.

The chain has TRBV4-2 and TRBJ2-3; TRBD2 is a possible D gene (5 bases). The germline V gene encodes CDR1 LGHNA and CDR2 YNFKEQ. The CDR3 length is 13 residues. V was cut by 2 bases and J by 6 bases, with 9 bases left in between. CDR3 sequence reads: CASSQRRGDTQYF. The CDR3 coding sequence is TGTGCCAGCAGCCAACGCAGAGGGGATACGCAGTATTTT.

The CDR3 region is CASKSGNSYEQYF. CDR3 in DNA: TGTGCCAGCAAAAGCGGGAACTCCTACGAGCAGTACTTC. The genes are TRBV27 and TRBJ2-7, with TRBD2 identical over 7 bases. Per germline, CDR1 MNHEY and CDR2 SMNVEV (reference sequence). CDR3 size: 13 residues. The V gene end was trimmed by 7 bases and the J gene end by 0 bases; junction bases not matched to a gene: 3.

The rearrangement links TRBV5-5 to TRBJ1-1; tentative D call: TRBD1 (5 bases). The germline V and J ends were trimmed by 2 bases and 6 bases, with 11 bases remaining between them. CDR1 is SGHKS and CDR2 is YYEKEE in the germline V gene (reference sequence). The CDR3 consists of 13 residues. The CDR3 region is CASSFGGGSEAFF. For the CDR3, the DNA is TGTGCCAGCAGCTTTGGGGGTGGGTCTGAAGCTTTCTTT. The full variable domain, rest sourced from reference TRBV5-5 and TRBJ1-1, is DAGVTQSPTHLIKTRGQQVTLRCSPISGHKSVSWYQQVLGQGPQFIFQYYEKEERGRGNFPDRFSARQFPNYSSELNVNALLLGDSALYLCASSFGGGSEAFFGQGTRLTVV.

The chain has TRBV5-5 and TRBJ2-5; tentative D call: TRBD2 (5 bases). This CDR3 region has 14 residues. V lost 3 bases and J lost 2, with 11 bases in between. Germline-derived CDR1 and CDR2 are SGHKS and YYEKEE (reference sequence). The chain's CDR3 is CASSWAGRQETQYF. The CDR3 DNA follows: TGTGCCAGCAGCTGGGCGGGCAGACAAGAGACCCAGTACTTC.

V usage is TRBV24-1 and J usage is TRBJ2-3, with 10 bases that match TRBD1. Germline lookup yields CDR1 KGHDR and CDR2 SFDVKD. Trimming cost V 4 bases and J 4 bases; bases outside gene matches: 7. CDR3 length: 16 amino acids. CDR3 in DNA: TGTGCCACCAGTGACCCCGGACAGGGGGGAGCAGATACGCAGTATTTT. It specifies CATSDPGQGGADTQYF.

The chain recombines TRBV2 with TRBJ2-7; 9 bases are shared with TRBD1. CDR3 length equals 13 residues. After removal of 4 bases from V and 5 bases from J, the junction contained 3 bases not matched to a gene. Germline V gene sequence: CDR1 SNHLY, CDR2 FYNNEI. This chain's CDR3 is CASSGDRVNEQYF. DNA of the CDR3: TGTGCCAGCAGTGGGGACAGGGTCAACGAGCAGTACTTC.